The 7 T cell receptor beta chains reported below all come from one sample, sequenced in a study of neoadjuvant nivolumab and ipilimumab in lung cancer. Method: immunoSEQ multiplex PCR; TCRdb's copy keeps in-frame clones and lacks some. Of over 25,000 clones in the sample, roughly 90% were seen once. Material: peripheral blood, obtained after neoadjuvant nivolumab, alone or with ipilimumab, at or shortly before surgery. The receptors stem from an adult with non-small cell lung cancer.

The chain uses TRBV9 and TRBJ1-1; 7 bases map to TRBD1. The V segment lost 0 bases and the J segment 0 bases; nucleotides outside the gene matches: 8. The CDR3 is 17 amino acids. Germline values: CDR1 SGDLS, CDR2 YYNGEE. The CDR3 sequence is CASSVAGGGFMNTEAFF. The CDR3 bases are TGTGCCAGCAGCGTAGCGGGAGGGGGCTTTATGAACACTGAAGCTTTCTTT. The full variable domain, rest sourced from reference TRBV9 and TRBJ1-1, is DSGVTQTPKHLITATGQRVTLRCSPRSGDLSVYWYQQSLDQGLQFLIQYYNGEERAKGNILERFSAQQFPDLHSELNLSSLELGDSALYFCASSVAGGGFMNTEAFFGQGTRLTVV.

This rearrangement joins TRBV15 to TRBJ2-5; 9 bases agree with TRBD2. The length of the CDR3 is 17 residues. The junction had 13 bases not matched to a gene; V was cut back by 3 bases and J by 5 bases. Germline V gives CDR1 LNHNV, CDR2 YYDKDF (reference sequence). In DNA, the CDR3 is TGTGCCACCAGCAGTGCTAGACTAGCGGTCATGGGGGAGACCCAGTACTTC. It translates to CATSSARLAVMGETQYF.

The chain links TRBV29-1 to TRBJ1-4; 7 positions agree with TRBD1. The V and J ends lost 4 bases and 4 bases, in that order; junction bases with no gene match: 3. The CDR3 extends over 13 amino acids. Germline-derived CDR1 and CDR2 are SQVTM and ANQGSEA. CDR3 region: CSVGQGLNEKLFF. CDR3 in DNA: TGCAGCGTTGGACAGGGCCTTAATGAAAAACTGTTTTTT.

The chain joins TRBV5-1 to TRBJ1-1, with TRBD1 matching over 7 bases. CDR1 and CDR2 (germline): SGHRS, YFSETQ. Unmatched junction bases numbered 5, after V lost 4 bases and J lost 2 bases. The length of the CDR3 is 14 residues. The CDR3 DNA sequence: TGCGCCAGCAGCAGAGGGACAGAAAACACTGAAGCTTTCTTT. It is translated as CASSRGTENTEAFF. The full variable domain, its missing parts supplied by reference TRBV5-1 and TRBJ1-1, is KAGVTQTPRYLIKTRGQQVTLSCSPISGHRSVSWYQQTPGQGLQFLFEYFSETQRNKGNFPGRFSGRQFSNSRSEMNVSTLELGDSALYLCASSRGTENTEAFFGQGTRLTVV.

The chain is built from TRBV5-1 and TRBJ1-1, with 7 bases lining up with TRBD1. The germline gives CDR1 SGHRS, CDR2 YFSETQ. Trimming cost V 0 bases and J 5 bases; bases outside gene matches: 7. The CDR3 covers 15 residues. CDR3 loop: CASSLGQGGLTEAFF. CDR3 coding DNA: TGCGCCAGCAGCTTGGGACAGGGAGGCTTGACTGAAGCTTTCTTT.

V is TRBV6-5 and J is TRBJ1-4, with TRBD1 matching 12 bases. The ends lost 0 bases at V and 12 bases at J; junction bases unmatched: 5. The CDR3 runs to 15 residues. From germline, CDR1 is MNHEY and CDR2 SVGAGI. In DNA, the CDR3 is TGTGCCAGCAGTTACTCGGGACAGGGGGCGAGGGAACTGTTTTTT. Translated, it gives CASSYSGQGARELFF.

The V and J genes are TRBV28 and TRBJ2-3; D possibly corresponds to TRBD2 (6 bases). V lost 1 base and J 2 bases, leaving 13 bases between the germline ends. The CDR3 totals 16 residues. Germline values: CDR1 MDHEN, CDR2 SYDVKM. In DNA form, the CDR3 reads TGTGCCAGCAGTTTATTGATGCGGGGACTCACAGATACGCAGTATTTT. It translates to CASSLLMRGLTDTQYF.